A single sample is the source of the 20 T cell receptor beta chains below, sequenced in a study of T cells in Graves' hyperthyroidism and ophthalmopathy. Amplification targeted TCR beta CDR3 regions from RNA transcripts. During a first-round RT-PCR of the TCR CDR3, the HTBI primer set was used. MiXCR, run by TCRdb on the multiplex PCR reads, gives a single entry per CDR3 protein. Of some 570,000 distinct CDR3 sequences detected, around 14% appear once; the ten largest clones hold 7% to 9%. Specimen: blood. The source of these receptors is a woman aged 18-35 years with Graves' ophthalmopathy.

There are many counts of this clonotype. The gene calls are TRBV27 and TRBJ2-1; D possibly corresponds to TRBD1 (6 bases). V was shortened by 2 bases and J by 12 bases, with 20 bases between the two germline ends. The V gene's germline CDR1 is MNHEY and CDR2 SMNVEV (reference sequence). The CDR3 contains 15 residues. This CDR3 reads CASSLDGGALMGQFF. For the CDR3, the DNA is TGTGCCAGCAGTTTAGATGGGGGCGCGCTTATGGGGCAGTTCTTC.

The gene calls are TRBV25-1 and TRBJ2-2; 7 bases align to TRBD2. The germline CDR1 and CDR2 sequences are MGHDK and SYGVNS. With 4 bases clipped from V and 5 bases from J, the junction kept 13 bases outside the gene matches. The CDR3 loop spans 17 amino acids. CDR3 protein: CASSVWGGAGETGELFF. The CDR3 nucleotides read TGTGCCAGCAGTGTATGGGGTGGTGCGGGGGAAACCGGGGAGCTGTTTTTT.

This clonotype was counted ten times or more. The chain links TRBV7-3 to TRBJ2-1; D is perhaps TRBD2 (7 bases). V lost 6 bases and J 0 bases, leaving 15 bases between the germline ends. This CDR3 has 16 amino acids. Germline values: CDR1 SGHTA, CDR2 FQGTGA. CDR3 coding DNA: TGTGCCAGCAGTCAACGGGGGGCGAGCTCCTACAATGAGCAGTTCTTC. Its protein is CASSQRGASSYNEQFF.

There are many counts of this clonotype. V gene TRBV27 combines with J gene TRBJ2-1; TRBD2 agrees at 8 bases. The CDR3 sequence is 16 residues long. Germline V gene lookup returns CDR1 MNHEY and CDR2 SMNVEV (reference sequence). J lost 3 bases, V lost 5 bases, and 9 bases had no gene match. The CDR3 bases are TGTGCCAGCAGTCGAGCGGGAGCCATCAACTACAATGAGCAGTTCTTC. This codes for CASSRAGAINYNEQFF.

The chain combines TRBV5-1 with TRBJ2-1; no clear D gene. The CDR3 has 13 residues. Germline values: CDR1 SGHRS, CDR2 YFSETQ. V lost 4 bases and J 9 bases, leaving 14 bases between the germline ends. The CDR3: CASSPRVDGEQFF. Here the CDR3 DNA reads TGCGCCAGCAGCCCCCGAGTAGATGGTGAGCAGTTCTTC.

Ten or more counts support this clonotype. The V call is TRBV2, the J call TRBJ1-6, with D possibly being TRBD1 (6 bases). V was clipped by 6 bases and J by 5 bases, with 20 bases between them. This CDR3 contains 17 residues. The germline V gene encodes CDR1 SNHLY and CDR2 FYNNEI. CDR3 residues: CASSPIGGARDNSPLHF. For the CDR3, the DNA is TGTGCCAGCAGCCCGATAGGGGGGGCGAGGGATAATTCACCCCTCCACTTT.

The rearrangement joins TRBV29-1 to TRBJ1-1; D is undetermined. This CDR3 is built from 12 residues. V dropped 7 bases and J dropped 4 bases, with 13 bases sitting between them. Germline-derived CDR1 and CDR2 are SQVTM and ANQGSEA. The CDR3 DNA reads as TGCAGCGCCCCCAGCGGGAGCACTGAAGCTTTCTTT. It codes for CSAPSGSTEAFF.

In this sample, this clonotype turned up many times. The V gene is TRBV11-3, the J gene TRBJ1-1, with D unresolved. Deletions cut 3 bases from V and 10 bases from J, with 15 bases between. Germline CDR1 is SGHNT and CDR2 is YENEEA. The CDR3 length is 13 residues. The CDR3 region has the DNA TGTGCCAGCAGCTTGCGAAGTTCGGGCAGAGCTTTCTTT. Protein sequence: CASSLRSSGRAFF.

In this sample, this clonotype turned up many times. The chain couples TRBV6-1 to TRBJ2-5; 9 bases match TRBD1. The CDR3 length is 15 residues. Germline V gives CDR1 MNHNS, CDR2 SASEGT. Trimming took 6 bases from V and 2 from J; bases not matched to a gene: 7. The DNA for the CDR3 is TGTGCCAGCAGGAACAGGGGGCGCCTACAAGAGACCCAGTACTTC. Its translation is CASRNRGRLQETQYF.

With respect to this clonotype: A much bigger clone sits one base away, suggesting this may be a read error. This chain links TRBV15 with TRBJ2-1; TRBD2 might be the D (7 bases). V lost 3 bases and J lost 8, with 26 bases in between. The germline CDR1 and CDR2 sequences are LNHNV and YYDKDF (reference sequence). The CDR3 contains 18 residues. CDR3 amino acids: CATSSGGRSAGVRDEQFF. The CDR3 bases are TGTGCCACCAGCAGCGGGGGGCGTTCGGCGGGAGTTAGGGATGAGCAGTTCTTC.

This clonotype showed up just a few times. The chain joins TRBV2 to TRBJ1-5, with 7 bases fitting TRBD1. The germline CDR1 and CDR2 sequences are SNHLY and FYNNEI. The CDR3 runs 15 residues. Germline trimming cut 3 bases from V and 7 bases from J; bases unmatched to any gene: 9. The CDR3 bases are TGTGCCAGCAGTGAGAGTAGTACAGGGGCCCAGCCCCAGCATTTT. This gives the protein CASSESSTGAQPQHF.

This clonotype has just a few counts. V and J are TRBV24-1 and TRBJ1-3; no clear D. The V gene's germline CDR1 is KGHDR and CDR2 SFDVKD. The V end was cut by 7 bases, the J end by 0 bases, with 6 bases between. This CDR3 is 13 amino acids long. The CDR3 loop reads CATRDVSGNTIYF. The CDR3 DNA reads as TGTGCCACCAGGGACGTCTCTGGAAACACCATATATTTT.

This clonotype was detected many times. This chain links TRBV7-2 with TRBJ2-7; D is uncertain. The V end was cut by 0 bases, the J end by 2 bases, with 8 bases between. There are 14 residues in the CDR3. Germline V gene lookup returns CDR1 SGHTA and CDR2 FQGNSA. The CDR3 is CASSLAVQAYEQYF. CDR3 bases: TGTGCCAGCAGCTTAGCGGTACAAGCCTACGAGCAGTACTTC.

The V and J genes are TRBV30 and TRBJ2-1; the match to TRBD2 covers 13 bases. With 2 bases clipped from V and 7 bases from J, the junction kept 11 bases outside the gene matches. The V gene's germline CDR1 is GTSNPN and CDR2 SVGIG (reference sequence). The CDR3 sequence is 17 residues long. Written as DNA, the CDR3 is TGTGCCTGGAGTCCTTGGAGGACTAGCGGGAGATTGAATGAGCAGTTCTTC. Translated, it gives CAWSPWRTSGRLNEQFF. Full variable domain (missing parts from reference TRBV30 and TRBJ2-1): SQTIHQWPATLVQPVGSPLSLECTVEGTSNPNLYWYRQAAGRGLQLLFYSVGIGQISSEVPQNLSASRPQDRQFILSSKKLLLSDSGFYLCAWSPWRTSGRLNEQFFGPGTRLTVL.

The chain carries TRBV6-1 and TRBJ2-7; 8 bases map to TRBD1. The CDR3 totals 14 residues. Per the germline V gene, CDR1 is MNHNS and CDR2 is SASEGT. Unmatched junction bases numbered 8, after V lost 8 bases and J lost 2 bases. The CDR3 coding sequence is TGTGCCAGCCTCAGCCGGGACAGGACCTACGAGCAGTACTTC. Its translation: CASLSRDRTYEQYF.

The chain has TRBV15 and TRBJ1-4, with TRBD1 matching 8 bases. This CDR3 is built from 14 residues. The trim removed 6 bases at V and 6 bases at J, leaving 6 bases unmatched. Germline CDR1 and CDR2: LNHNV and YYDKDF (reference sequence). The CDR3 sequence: CATRPGGIDEKLFF. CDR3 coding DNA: TGTGCCACCAGGCCAGGGGGCATCGATGAAAAACTGTTTTTT.

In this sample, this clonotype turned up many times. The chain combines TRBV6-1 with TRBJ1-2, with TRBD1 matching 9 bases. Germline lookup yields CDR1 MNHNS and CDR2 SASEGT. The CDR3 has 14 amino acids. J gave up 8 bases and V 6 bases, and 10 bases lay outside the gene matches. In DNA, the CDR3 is TGTGCCAGCAGCTCCGGACAGGGGCGTTCAGGCTACACCTTC. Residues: CASSSGQGRSGYTF.

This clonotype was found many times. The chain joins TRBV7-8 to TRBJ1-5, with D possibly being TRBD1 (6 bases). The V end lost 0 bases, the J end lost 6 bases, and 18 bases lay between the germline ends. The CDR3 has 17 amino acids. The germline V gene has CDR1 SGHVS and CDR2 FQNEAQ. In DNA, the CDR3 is TGTGCCAGCAGCTTAGCGGGGGGGCAGGGCGTTGGTCAGCCCCAGCATTTT. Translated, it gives CASSLAGGQGVGQPQHF.

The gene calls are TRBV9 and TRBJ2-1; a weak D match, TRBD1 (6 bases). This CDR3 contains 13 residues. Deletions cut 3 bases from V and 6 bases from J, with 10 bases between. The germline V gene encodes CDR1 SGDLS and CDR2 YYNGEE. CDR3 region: CASSGGRSNEQFF. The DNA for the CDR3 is TGTGCCAGCAGCGGGGGGCGAAGCAATGAGCAGTTCTTC. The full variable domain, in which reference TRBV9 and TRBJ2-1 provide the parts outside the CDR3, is DSGVTQTPKHLITATGQRVTLRCSPRSGDLSVYWYQQSLDQGLQFLIQYYNGEERAKGNILERFSAQQFPDLHSELNLSSLELGDSALYFCASSGGRSNEQFFGPGTRLTVL.

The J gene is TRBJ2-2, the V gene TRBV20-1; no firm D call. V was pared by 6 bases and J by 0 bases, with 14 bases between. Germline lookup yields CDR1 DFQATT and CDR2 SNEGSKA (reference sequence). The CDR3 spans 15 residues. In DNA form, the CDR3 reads TGCAGTGCGCCAAGGTGGGGTGCGAACACCGGGGAGCTGTTTTTT. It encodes CSAPRWGANTGELFF.